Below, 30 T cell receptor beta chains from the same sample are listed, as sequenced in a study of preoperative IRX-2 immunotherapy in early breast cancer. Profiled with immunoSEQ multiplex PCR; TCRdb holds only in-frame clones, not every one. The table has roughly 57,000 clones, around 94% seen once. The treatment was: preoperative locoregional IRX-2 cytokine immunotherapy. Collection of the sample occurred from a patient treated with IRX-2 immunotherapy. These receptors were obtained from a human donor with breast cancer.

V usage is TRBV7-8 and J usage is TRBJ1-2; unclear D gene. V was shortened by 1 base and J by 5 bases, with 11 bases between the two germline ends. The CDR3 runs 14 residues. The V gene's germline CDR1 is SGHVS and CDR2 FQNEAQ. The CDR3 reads CASSLGLTVYGYTF. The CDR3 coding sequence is TGTGCCAGCAGCTTAGGATTGACGGTTTATGGCTACACCTTC.

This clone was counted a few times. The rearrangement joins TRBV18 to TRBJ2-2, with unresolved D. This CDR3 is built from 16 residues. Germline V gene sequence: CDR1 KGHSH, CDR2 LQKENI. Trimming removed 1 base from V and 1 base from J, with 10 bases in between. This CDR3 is CASSPRRTENTGELFF. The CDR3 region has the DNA TGTGCCAGCTCACCACGACGGACGGAGAACACCGGGGAGCTGTTTTTT.

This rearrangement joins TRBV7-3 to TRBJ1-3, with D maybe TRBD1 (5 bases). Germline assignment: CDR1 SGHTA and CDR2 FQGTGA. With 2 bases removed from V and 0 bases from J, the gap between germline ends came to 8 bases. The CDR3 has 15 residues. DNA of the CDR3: TGTGCCAGCAGCTTAGACAGCCACTCTGGAAACACCATATATTTT. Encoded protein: CASSLDSHSGNTIYF.

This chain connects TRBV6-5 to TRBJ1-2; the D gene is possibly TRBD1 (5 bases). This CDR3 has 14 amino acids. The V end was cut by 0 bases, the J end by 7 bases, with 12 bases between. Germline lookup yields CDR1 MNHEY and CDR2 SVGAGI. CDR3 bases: TGTGCCAGCAGTTACTCGCAAGGGCAGGGTGGCTACACCTTC. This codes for CASSYSQGQGGYTF.

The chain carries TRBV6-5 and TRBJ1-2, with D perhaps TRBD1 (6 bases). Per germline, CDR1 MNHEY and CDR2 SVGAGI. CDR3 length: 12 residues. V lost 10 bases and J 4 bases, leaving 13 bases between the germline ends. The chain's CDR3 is CATTQGLYGYTF. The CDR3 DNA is TGTGCCACCACACAGGGTCTCTATGGCTACACCTTC.

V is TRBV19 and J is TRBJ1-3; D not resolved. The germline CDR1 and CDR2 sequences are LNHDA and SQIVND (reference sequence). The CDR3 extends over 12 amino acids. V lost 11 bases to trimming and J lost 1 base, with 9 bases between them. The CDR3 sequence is CAAGVSGNTIYF. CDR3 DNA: TGTGCCGCAGGAGTATCTGGAAACACCATATATTTT.

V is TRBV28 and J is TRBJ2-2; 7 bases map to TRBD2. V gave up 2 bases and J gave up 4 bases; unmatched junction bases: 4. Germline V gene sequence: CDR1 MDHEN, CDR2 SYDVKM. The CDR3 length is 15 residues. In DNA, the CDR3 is TGTGCCAGCAGTTTACCGGGAGGAGGCACCGGGGAGCTGTTTTTT. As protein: CASSLPGGGTGELFF.

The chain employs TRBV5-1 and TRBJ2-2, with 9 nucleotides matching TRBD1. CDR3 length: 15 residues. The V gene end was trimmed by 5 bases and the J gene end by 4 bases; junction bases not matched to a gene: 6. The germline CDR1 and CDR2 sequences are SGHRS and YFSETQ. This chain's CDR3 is CASSTGTGSTGELFF. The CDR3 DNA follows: TGCGCCAGCAGTACCGGGACAGGGTCCACCGGGGAGCTGTTTTTT.

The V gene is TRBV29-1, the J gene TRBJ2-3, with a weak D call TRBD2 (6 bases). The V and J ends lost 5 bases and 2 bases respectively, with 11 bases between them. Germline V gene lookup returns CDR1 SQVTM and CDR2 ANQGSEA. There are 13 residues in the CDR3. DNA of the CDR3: TGCAGCGTTCGCGGGACTTACACAGATACGCAGTATTTT. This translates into CSVRGTYTDTQYF.

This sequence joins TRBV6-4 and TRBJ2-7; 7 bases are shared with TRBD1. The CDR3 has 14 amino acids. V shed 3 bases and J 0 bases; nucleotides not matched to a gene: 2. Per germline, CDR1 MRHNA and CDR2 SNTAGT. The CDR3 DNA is TGTGCCAGCAGTGAGGACAGGAACTCCTACGAGCAGTACTTC. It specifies CASSEDRNSYEQYF.

DNA for the CDR3: TGTGCCAGCAGTCCAAGGACGGGAGAAGGCTATGGCTACACCTTC. Translation: CASSPRTGEGYGYTF. The chain links TRBV2 to TRBJ1-2; no clear D. The CDR3 covers 15 residues. Germline assignment: CDR1 SNHLY and CDR2 FYNNEI. V was clipped by 5 bases and J by 4 bases, with 17 bases between them.

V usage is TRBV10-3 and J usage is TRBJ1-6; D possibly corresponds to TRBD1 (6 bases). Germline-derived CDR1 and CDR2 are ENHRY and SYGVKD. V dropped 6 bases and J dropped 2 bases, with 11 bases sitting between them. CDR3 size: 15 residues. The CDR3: CAISRDRPYNSPLHF. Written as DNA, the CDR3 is TGTGCCATCAGCAGAGACAGGCCCTATAATTCACCCCTCCACTTT.

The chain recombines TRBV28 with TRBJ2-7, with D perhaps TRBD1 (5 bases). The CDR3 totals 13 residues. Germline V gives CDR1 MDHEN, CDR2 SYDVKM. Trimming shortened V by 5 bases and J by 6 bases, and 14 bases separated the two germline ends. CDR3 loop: CASSPAGSGEQYF. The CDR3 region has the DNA TGTGCCAGCAGTCCAGCAGGGTCAGGCGAGCAGTACTTC.

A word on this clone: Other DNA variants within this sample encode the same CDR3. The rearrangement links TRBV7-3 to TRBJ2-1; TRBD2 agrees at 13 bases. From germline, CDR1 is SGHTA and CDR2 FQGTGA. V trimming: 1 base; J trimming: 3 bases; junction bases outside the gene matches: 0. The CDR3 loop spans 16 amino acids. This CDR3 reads CASSLRLAGGYNEQFF. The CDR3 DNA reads TGTGCCAGCAGCTTAAGACTAGCGGGGGGCTACAATGAGCAGTTCTTC. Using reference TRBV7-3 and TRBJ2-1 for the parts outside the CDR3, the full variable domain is GAGVSQTPSNKVTEKGKYVELRCDPISGHTALYWYRQSLGQGPEFLIYFQGTGAADDSGLPNDRFFAVRPEGSVSTLKIQRTERGDSAVYLCASSLRLAGGYNEQFFGPGTRLTVL.

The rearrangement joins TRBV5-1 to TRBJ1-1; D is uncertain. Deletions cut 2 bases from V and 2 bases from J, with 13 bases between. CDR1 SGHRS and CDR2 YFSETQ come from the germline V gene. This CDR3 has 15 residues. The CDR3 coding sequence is TGCGCCAGCAGCTTAACAACCCCGGCTAACACTGAAGCTTTCTTT. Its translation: CASSLTTPANTEAFF.

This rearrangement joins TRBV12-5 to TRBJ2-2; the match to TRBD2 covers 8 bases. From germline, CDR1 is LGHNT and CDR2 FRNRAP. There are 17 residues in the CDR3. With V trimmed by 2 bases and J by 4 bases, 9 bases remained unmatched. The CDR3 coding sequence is TGTGCTAGTGGTTTGCTACGGGGGGGCCGGATCACCGGGGAGCTGTTTTTT. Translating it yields CASGLLRGGRITGELFF.

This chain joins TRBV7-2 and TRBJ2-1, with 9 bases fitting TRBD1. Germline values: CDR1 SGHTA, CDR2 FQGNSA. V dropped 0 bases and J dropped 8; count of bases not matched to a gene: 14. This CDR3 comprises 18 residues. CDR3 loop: CASSLAKFLDRGVDEQFF. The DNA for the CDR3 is TGTGCCAGCAGCTTAGCGAAATTTCTGGACAGGGGTGTAGATGAGCAGTTCTTC. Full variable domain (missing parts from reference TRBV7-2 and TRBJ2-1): GAGVSQSPSNKVTEKGKDVELRCDPISGHTALYWYRQSLGQGLEFLIYFQGNSAPDKSGLPSDRFSAERTGGSVSTLTIQRTQQEDSAVYLCASSLAKFLDRGVDEQFFGPGTRLTVL.

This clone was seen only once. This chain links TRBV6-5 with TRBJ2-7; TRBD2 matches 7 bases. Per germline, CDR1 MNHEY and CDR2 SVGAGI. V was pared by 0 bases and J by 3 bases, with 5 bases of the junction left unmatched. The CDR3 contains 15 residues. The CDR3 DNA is TGTGCCAGCAGTTACTCCGGACTAGAAGACTACGAGCAGTACTTC. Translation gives CASSYSGLEDYEQYF.

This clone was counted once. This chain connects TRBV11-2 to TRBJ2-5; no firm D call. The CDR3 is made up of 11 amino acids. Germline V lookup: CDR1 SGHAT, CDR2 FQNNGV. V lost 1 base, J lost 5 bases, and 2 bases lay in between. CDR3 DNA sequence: TGTGCCAGCAGCTTAGCGGAGACCCAGTACTTC. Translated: CASSLAETQYF.

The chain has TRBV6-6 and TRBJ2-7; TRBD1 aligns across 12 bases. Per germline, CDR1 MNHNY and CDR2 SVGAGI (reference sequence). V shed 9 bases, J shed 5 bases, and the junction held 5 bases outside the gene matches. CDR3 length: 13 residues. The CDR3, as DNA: TGTGCCAGTTCCGGGACAGGGGGCCACGAGCAGTACTTC. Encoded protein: CASSGTGGHEQYF.

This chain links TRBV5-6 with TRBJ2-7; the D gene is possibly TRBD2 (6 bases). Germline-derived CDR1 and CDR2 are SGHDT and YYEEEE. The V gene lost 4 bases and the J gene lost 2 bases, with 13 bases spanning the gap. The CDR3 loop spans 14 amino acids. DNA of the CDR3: TGTGCCAGCAGCGCGGGACGGCCTACCTACGAGCAGTACTTC. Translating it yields CASSAGRPTYEQYF.

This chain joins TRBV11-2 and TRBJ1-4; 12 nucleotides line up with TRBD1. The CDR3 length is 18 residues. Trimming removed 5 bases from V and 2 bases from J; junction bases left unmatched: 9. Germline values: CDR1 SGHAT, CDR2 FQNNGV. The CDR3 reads CASSRGTGGRRTNEKLFF. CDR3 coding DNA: TGTGCCAGCAGCCGCGGGACAGGGGGCCGGCGCACTAATGAAAAACTGTTTTTT.

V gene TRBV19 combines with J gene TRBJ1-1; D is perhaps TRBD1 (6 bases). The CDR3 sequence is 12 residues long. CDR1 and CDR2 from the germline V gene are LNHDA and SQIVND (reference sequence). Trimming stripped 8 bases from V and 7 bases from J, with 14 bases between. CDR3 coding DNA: TGTGCCAGTGCCGGGGGCAGGATTGAAGCTTTCTTT. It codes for CASAGGRIEAFF.

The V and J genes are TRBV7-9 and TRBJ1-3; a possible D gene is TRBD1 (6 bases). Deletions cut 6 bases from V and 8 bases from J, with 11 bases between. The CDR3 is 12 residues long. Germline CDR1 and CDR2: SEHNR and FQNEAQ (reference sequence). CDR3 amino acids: CASRTGLDTIYF. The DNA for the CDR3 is TGTGCCAGCAGAACAGGGTTGGACACCATATATTTT.

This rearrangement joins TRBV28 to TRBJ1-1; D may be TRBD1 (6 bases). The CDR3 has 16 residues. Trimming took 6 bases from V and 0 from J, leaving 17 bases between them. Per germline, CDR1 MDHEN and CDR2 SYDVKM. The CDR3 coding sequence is TGTGCCAGCAGGTCTTATCCGGGACACTTGAACACTGAAGCTTTCTTT. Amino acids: CASRSYPGHLNTEAFF.

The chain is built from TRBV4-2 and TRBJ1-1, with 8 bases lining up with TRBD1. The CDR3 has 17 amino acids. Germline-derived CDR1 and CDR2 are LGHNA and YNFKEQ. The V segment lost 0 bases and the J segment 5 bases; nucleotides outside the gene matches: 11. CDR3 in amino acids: CASSQDSSDRGFTEAFF. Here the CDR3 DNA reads TGTGCCAGCAGCCAAGATTCGTCCGACAGGGGATTTACTGAAGCTTTCTTT.

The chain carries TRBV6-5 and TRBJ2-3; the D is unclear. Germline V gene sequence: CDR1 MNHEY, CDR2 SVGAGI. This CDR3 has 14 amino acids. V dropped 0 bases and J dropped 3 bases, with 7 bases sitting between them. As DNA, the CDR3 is TGTGCCAGCAGTTACTCTTGGGGTACAGATACGCAGTATTTT. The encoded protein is CASSYSWGTDTQYF.

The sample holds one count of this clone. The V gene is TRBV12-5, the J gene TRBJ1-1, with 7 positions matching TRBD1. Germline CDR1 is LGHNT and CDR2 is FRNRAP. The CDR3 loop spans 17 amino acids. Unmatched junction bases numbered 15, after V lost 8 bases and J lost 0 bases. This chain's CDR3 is CASSAGRGRGMNTEAFF. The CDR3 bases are TGTGCTAGTAGTGCGGGTAGGGGGCGCGGGATGAACACTGAAGCTTTCTTT.

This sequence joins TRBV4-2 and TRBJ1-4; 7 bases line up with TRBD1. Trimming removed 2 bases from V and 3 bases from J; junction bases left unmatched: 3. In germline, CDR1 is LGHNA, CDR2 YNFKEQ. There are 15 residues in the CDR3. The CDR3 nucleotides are TGTGCCAGCAGCCAAACAGGGGTGGCTAATGAAAAACTGTTTTTT. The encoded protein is CASSQTGVANEKLFF.

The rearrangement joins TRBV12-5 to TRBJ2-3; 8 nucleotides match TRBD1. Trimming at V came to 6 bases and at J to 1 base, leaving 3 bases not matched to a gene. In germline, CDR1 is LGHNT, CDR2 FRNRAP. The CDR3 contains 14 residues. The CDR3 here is CASGLDRGTDTQYF. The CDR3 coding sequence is TGTGCTAGTGGCCTGGACAGGGGCACAGATACGCAGTATTTT.